Below are 14 T cell receptor beta chains sequenced from a single sample in a study of T cell responses to AZD1222 COVID-19 vaccine. Method: immunoSEQ multiplex PCR; TCRdb's copy keeps in-frame clones and lacks some. The table lists more than 85,000 clones, about 90% of them singletons. The sample was peripheral blood, taken on day 0 of AZD1222 vaccination. All receptors derive from an adult in good health.

The chain carries TRBV11-3 and TRBJ1-1; 9 bases map to TRBD1. The ends lost 5 bases at V and 11 bases at J; junction bases unmatched: 9. The CDR3 sequence is 13 residues long. CDR1 and CDR2 (germline): SGHNT, YENEEA. The CDR3 reads CASSVGQGNGAFF. The DNA for the CDR3 is TGTGCCAGCAGCGTAGGACAGGGGAATGGCGCTTTCTTT. The variable domain in full, with the rest retrieved from reference TRBV11-3 and TRBJ1-1, is EAGVVQSPRYKIIEKKQPVAFWCNPISGHNTLYWYLQNLGQGPELLIRYENEEAVDDSQLPKDRFSAERLKGVDSTLKIQPAELGDSAVYLCASSVGQGNGAFFGQGTRLTVV.

The chain recombines TRBV19 with TRBJ1-4, with D perhaps TRBD1 (6 bases). Trimming pared 4 bases from V and 0 bases from J, leaving 9 bases between. The length of the CDR3 is 15 residues. Germline CDR1 and CDR2: LNHDA and SQIVND (reference sequence). DNA for the CDR3: TGTGCCAGTAGTAGACAGGTTGCAACTAATGAAAAACTGTTTTTT. Residues: CASSRQVATNEKLFF.

The chain links TRBV5-1 to TRBJ2-5; D perhaps matches TRBD1 (6 bases). The CDR3 extends over 14 amino acids. Per the germline V gene, CDR1 is SGHRS and CDR2 is YFSETQ. V was clipped by 4 bases and J by 3 bases, with 13 bases between them. CDR3 residues: CASSGGAGEETQYF. CDR3 nucleotides: TGCGCCAGCAGCGGAGGAGCAGGGGAAGAGACCCAGTACTTC. Using reference TRBV5-1 and TRBJ2-5 for the parts outside the CDR3, the full variable domain is KAGVTQTPRYLIKTRGQQVTLSCSPISGHRSVSWYQQTPGQGLQFLFEYFSETQRNKGNFPGRFSGRQFSNSRSEMNVSTLELGDSALYLCASSGGAGEETQYFGPGTRLLVL.

This chain connects TRBV27 to TRBJ2-4; possible D gene TRBD1, 5 bases. The CDR3 contains 13 residues. Germline CDR1 reads MNHEY; CDR2 reads SMNVEV (reference sequence). V gave up 6 bases and J gave up 1 base, with 7 bases separating them. CDR3 coding DNA: TGTGCCAGCAGGGGGCTCGCCAAAAACATTCAGTACTTC. This encodes CASRGLAKNIQYF.

The rearrangement joins TRBV9 to TRBJ2-7; 9 bases match TRBD1. The ends lost 3 bases at V and 4 bases at J; junction bases unmatched: 5. Per germline, CDR1 SGDLS and CDR2 YYNGEE. The CDR3 spans 14 residues. CDR3 nucleotides: TGTGCCAGCAGCGAGGGGACAGGGAATTACGAGCAGTACTTC. Amino acids: CASSEGTGNYEQYF.

The chain recombines TRBV27 with TRBJ2-7; TRBD1 matches 8 bases. The CDR3 has 16 residues. The germline V gene encodes CDR1 MNHEY and CDR2 SMNVEV (reference sequence). V shed 2 bases and J 4 bases; nucleotides not matched to a gene: 10. In DNA, the CDR3 is TGTGCCAGCAGTTTACGACTCAGGGGGCGCGGTTACGAGCAGTACTTC. Protein sequence: CASSLRLRGRGYEQYF.

The chain combines TRBV12-3 or TRBV12-4 with TRBJ1-2; D remains unclear. Trimming left V 5 bases short and J 5 bases short, with 12 bases between. This CDR3 has 13 residues. Here the CDR3 DNA reads TGTGCCAGCAGTGGGCTACAGCCATATGGCTACACCTTC. It encodes CASSGLQPYGYTF.

The count of this clone is one. The CDR3 region is CASSQRLAGDTDTQYF. The DNA for the CDR3 is TGCGCCAGCAGCCAGCGACTAGCGGGGGACACAGATACGCAGTATTTT. The V gene is TRBV4-1, the J gene TRBJ2-3; 12 bases align to TRBD2. CDR3 length equals 16 residues. From germline, CDR1 is MGHRA and CDR2 YSYEKL. V lost 3 bases to trimming and J lost 2 bases; unmatched junction nucleotides: 3.

DNA of the CDR3: TGTGCCAGCAGCCTTCGATTGGGGAACACTGAAGCTTTCTTT. As protein: CASSLRLGNTEAFF. The chain links TRBV11-1 to TRBJ1-1; no clear D. Germline-derived CDR1 and CDR2 are SGHAT and FQDESV (reference sequence). V dropped 5 bases and J dropped 1 base, with 11 bases sitting between them. This CDR3 is built from 14 residues.

The V and J genes are TRBV15 and TRBJ1-2, with TRBD1 matching over 7 bases. The V segment lost 5 bases and the J segment 3 bases; nucleotides outside the gene matches: 3. Germline-derived CDR1 and CDR2 are LNHNV and YYDKDF (reference sequence). The CDR3 loop spans 13 amino acids. The CDR3 nucleotides are TGTGCCACCAGCTCAACAGGGGACTATGGCTACACCTTC. Its translation: CATSSTGDYGYTF.

This clone was observed a handful of times. The chain has TRBV11-1 and TRBJ2-2; TRBD2 matches 12 bases. V was clipped by 5 bases and J by 4 bases; unmatched bases: 5. CDR3 length: 16 amino acids. The germline V gene has CDR1 SGHAT and CDR2 FQDESV (reference sequence). CDR3 DNA sequence: TGTGCCAGCAGCCGGACTAGCGGGGCCGGCACCGGGGAGCTGTTTTTT. Protein: CASSRTSGAGTGELFF.

This rearrangement joins TRBV7-9 to TRBJ2-7, with a weak D call TRBD2 (6 bases). This CDR3 comprises 15 residues. The V end lost 4 bases, the J end lost 4 bases, and 17 bases lay between the germline ends. Germline lookup yields CDR1 SEHNR and CDR2 FQNEAQ (reference sequence). CDR3 DNA sequence: TGTGCCAGCAGCTCGTCCGGGGGACCAATATACGAGCAGTACTTC. This codes for CASSSSGGPIYEQYF.

The genes are TRBV7-2 and TRBJ2-5, with 9 bases lining up with TRBD2. The CDR3 consists of 15 residues. Trimming removed 2 bases from V and 5 bases from J; junction bases left unmatched: 6. Germline V gene sequence: CDR1 SGHTA, CDR2 FQGNSA. The CDR3 DNA follows: TGTGCCAGCAGCTTAAGTCTAGCGGGGAGGGAGACCCAGTACTTC. Protein: CASSLSLAGRETQYF.

The rearrangement joins TRBV2 to TRBJ2-1; D possibly corresponds to TRBD1 (5 bases). The V gene lost 8 bases and the J gene lost 0 bases, with 8 bases spanning the gap. The CDR3 totals 13 residues. From germline, CDR1 is SNHLY and CDR2 FYNNEI. The CDR3 DNA sequence: TGTGCCAGCTGGCAGGGCTCCTACAATGAGCAGTTCTTC. This gives the protein CASWQGSYNEQFF.